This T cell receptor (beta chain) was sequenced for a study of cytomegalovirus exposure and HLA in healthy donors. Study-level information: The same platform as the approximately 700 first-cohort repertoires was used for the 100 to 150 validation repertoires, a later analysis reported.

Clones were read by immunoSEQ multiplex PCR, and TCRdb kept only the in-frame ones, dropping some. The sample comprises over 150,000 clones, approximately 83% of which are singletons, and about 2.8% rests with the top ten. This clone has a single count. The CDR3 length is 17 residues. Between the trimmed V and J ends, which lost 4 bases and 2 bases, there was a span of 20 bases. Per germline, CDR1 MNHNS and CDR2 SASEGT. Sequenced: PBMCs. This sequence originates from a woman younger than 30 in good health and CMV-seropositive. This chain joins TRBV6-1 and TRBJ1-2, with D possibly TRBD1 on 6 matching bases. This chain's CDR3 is CASSVYRGQWTNYGYTF. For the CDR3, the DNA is TGTGCCAGCAGTGTTTACCGAGGACAGTGGACGAACTATGGCTACACCTTC.